This T cell receptor beta chain is from a study of T cell repertoires in cytomegalovirus infection. Whole-study context: Selection of CMV epitopes for the study included recently identified HLA-C-restricted and well-studied HLA-B-restricted ones. It can be stated that public TCR beta signatures indicated CMV infection as well as a matching HLA type.

This clonotype was recorded a few times. Its antigen is unidentified. Trimming took 5 bases from V and 4 from J, leaving 20 bases between them. The CDR3 extends over 17 amino acids. Per the germline V gene, CDR1 is SEHNR and CDR2 is FQNEAQ (reference sequence). TCRdb reprocessed the reads with MiXCR, giving one entry per CDR3 protein. Of roughly 990,000 distinct CDR3 sequences listed, approximately 33% are singletons. Overall study findings and caveats: Dominant in the ex vivo response were TCR beta clonotypes restricted by HLA-C and specific for CMV.

The J gene is TRBJ2-2, the V gene TRBV7-9; perhaps TRBD1 as D (5 bases). This TCR was recovered from a human donor in good health (CMV status not recorded). Some clones in this sample may be carry-over from other donors' samples. The material sequenced was cultured CD8+ T cells from PBMCs, taken from culture after CMV antigen stimulation. The CDR3 loop reads CASSTEVSHRSTGELFF. The DNA of the CDR3 is TGTGCCAGCAGCACCGAGGTCAGTCACAGGAGCACCGGGGAGCTGTTTTTT.